The 8 T cell receptor beta chains in this list originate from one sample, sequenced in a study of graft-versus-host responses after intestinal transplantation. The table came from immunoSEQ multiplex PCR; TCRdb's copy has only in-frame clones and leaves some out. This table holds over 100,000 clones, roughly 92% found once. Their target antigens are unknown. The source material was unstimulated CD4+ T cells sorted from spleen or lymph node cells, sampled before transplant. The source is a human donor who was the organ donor for an intestinal transplant.

The rearrangement uses TRBV7-2 and TRBJ2-7; 7 bases line up with TRBD2. CDR1 is SGHTA, CDR2 FQGNSA, per germline. V was clipped by 5 bases and J by 0 bases; unmatched bases: 7. This CDR3 comprises 15 residues. CDR3 nucleotides: TGTGCCAGCAGCCTTTGGGGCGGGAGCTCCTACGAGCAGTACTTC. Encoded protein: CASSLWGGSSYEQYF.

This clone was seen just once. The chain recombines TRBV7-9 with TRBJ2-3; D possibly corresponds to TRBD2 (5 bases). V lost 1 base to trimming and J lost 0 bases, with 8 bases between them. The CDR3 is made up of 15 amino acids. Germline V gives CDR1 SEHNR, CDR2 FQNEAQ (reference sequence). CDR3 sequence reads: CASSLVWESTDTQYF. The CDR3 nucleotides read TGTGCCAGCAGCTTAGTGTGGGAGAGCACAGATACGCAGTATTTT. The full variable domain, its missing parts supplied by reference TRBV7-9 and TRBJ2-3, is DTGVSQNPRHKITKRGQNVTFRCDPISEHNRLYWYRQTLGQGPEFLTYFQNEAQLEKSRLLSDRFSAERPKGSFSTLEIQRTEQGDSAMYLCASSLVWESTDTQYFGPGTRLTVL.

This chain uses TRBV28 with TRBJ1-1, with 8 bases matching TRBD1. The CDR3 loop spans 14 amino acids. V was clipped by 4 bases and J by 1 base; unmatched bases: 2. Germline loops: CDR1 MDHEN, CDR2 SYDVKM. The CDR3 bases are TGTGCCAGCAGTTGGACAGGGACGAACACTGAAGCTTTCTTT. This encodes CASSWTGTNTEAFF.

The genes are TRBV5-1 and TRBJ2-3; TRBD2 aligns across 12 bases. The CDR3 extends over 16 amino acids. The V segment lost 3 bases and the J segment 4 bases; nucleotides outside the gene matches: 6. Germline V gene lookup returns CDR1 SGHRS and CDR2 YFSETQ. The CDR3 region has the DNA TGCGCCAGCAGCTGGAGACTAGCGGGAGACCCAGATACGCAGTATTTT. Translation: CASSWRLAGDPDTQYF.

The rearrangement joins TRBV7-9 to TRBJ2-1; no definite D call. The CDR3 extends over 13 amino acids. Germline V lookup: CDR1 SEHNR, CDR2 FQNEAQ (reference sequence). Between the trimmed V and J ends, which lost 2 bases and 7 bases, there was a span of 9 bases. The CDR3 bases are TGTGCCAGCAGCTTACTCGCCGATAATGAGCAGTTCTTC. Its protein is CASSLLADNEQFF.

The CDR3 nucleotides read TGTGCCAGCAGCCAAGAACGACTAGGGTGGTACAATGAGCAGTTCTTC. It encodes CASSQERLGWYNEQFF. The rearrangement joins TRBV4-2 to TRBJ2-1; perhaps TRBD2 as D (6 bases). The CDR3 loop spans 16 amino acids. The V end was cut by 0 bases, the J end by 4 bases, with 13 bases between. Germline V gene data show CDR1 as LGHNA and CDR2 as YNFKEQ.

The chain joins TRBV4-2 to TRBJ2-1; TRBD2 agrees at 7 bases. Germline loops: CDR1 LGHNA, CDR2 YNFKEQ. The CDR3 loop spans 17 amino acids. V was clipped by 0 bases and J by 3 bases; unmatched bases: 8. CDR3 sequence (DNA): TGTGCCAGCAGCCAAGATGGGCGACTAGCAAACTACAATGAGCAGTTCTTC. This encodes CASSQDGRLANYNEQFF.

This rearrangement joins TRBV7-9 to TRBJ2-7; 9 nucleotides agree with TRBD2. CDR1 SEHNR and CDR2 FQNEAQ come from the germline V gene (reference sequence). V shed 4 bases, J shed 2 bases, and the junction held 9 bases outside the gene matches. CDR3 length: 16 residues. The CDR3 protein is CASSSLSGRKPYEQYF. The CDR3 nucleotides are TGTGCCAGCAGCTCCCTCAGCGGGAGGAAGCCCTACGAGCAGTACTTC.